This T cell receptor (beta chain) emerged from a study of T cell repertoires in cytomegalovirus infection. General study points: Carriage of CMV together with the relevant HLA was identifiable through cumulative public TCR beta family frequency.

TCRdb reanalysed the reads using MiXCR and keeps one entry per CDR3 protein. The repertoire holds just under 500,000 distinct CDR3 sequences, with 30% to 40% as singletons. Losses at the gene ends were 0 bases for V and 1 base for J; bases not matched to a gene: 5. The V gene's germline CDR1 is SGHTA and CDR2 FQGNSA. This CDR3 region has 19 residues. This clonotype was counted only a few times. Antigen specificity is unknown. This clonotype was sampled from a human donor in good health (CMV status not recorded). Some clones in this sample may be carry-over from other donors' samples. The J gene is TRBJ2-1, the V gene TRBV7-2; 14 bases line up with TRBD2. Material: cultured PBMCs, obtained from culture after CMV antigen stimulation. The CDR3 loop is CASSLAVGLAGVSYNEQFF. CDR3 DNA sequence: TGTGCCAGCAGCTTAGCCGTGGGACTAGCGGGAGTTTCCTACAATGAGCAGTTCTTC.